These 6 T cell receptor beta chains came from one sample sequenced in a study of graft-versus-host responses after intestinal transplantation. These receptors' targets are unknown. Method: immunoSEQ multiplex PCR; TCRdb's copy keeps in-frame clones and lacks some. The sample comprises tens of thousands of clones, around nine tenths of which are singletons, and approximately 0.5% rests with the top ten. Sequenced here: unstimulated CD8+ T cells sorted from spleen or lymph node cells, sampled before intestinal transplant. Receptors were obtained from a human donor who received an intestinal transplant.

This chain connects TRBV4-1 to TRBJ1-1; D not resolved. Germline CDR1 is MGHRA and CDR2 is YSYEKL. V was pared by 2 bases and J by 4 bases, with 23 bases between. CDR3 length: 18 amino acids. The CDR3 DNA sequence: TGCGCCAGCAGCCAATTCCCCAGACGGAGACTTGGGAGCACTGAAGCTTTCTTT. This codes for CASSQFPRRRLGSTEAFF.

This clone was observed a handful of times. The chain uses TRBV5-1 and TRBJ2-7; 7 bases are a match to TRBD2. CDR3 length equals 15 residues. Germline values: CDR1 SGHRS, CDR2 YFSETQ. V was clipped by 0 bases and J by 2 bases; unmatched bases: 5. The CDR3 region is CASSLGGGTTYEQYF. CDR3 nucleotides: TGCGCCAGCAGCTTGGGCGGGGGAACGACCTACGAGCAGTACTTC.

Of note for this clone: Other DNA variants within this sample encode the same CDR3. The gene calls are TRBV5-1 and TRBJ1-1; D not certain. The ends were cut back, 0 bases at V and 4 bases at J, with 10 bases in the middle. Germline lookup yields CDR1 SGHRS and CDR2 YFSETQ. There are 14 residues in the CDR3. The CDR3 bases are TGCGCCAGCAGCTTGGCCGGCCGGGGCACTGAAGCTTTCTTT. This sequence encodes CASSLAGRGTEAFF.

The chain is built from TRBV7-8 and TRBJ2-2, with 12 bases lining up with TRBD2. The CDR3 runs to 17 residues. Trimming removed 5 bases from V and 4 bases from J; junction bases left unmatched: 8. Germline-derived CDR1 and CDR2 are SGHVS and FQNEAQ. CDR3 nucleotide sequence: TGTGCCAGCAGCCCGCCGACTAGCGGGGGATTCACCGGGGAGCTGTTTTTT. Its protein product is CASSPPTSGGFTGELFF.

The CDR3 DNA reads as TGCGCCAGCGACTGGTACGAGCAGTACTTC. Translating it yields CASDWYEQYF. The chain is built from TRBV10-1 and TRBJ2-7; D call uncertain. Trimming took off 8 bases at V and 4 bases at J, with 6 bases between the two ends. The CDR3 has 10 amino acids. Germline V gene data show CDR1 as WNHNN and CDR2 as SYGVQD (reference sequence).

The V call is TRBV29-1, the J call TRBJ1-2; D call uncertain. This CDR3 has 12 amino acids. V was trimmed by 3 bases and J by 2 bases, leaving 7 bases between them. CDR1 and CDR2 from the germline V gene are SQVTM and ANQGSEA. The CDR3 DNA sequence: TGCAGCGTTGAGCACAAGAACTATGGCTACACCTTC. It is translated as CSVEHKNYGYTF.